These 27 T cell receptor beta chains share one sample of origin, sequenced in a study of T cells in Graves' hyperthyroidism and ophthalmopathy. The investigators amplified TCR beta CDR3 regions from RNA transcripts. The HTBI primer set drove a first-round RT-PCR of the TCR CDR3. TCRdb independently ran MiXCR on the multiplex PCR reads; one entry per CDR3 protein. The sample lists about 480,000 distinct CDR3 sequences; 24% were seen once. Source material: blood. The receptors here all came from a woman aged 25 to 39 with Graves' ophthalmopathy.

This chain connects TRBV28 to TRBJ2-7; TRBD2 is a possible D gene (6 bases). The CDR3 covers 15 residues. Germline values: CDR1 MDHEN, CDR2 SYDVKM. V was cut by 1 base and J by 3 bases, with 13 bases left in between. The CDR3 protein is CASSLSAGIRYEQYF. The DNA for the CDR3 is TGTGCCAGCAGTTTATCGGCGGGGATCCGCTACGAGCAGTACTTC.

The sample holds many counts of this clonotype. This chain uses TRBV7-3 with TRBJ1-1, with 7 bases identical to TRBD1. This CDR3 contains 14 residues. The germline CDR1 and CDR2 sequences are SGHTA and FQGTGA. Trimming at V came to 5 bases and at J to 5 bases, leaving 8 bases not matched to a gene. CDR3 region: CASSIRQGGTEAFF. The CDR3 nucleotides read TGTGCCAGCAGCATTCGACAGGGAGGGACTGAAGCTTTCTTT.

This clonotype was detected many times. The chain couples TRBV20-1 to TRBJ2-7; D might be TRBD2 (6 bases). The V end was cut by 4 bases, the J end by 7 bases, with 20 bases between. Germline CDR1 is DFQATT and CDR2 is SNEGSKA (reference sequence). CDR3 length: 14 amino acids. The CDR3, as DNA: TGCAGTGCTAAGCCGGGACTCCCTCCTGCTGAGCAGTACTTC. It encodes CSAKPGLPPAEQYF.

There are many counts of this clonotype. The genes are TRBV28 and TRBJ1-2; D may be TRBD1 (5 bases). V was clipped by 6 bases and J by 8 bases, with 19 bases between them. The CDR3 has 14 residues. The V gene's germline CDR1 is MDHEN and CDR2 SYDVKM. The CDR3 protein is CASSTGQGVSGYTF. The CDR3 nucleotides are TGTGCCAGCAGCACCGGGCAGGGAGTTTCGGGCTACACCTTC.

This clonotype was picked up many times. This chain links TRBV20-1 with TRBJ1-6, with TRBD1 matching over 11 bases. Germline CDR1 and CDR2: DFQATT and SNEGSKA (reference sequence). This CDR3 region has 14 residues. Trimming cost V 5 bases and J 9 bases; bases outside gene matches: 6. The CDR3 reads CSARSGQGGSPLHF. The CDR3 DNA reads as TGCAGTGCTCGGTCGGGACAGGGGGGTTCACCCCTCCACTTT.

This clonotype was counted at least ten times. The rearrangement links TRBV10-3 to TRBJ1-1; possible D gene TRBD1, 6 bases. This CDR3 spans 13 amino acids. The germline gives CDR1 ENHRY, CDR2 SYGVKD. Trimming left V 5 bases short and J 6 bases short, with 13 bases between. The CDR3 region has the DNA TGTGCCATCAGTCCGACAGGTAACCCTGAAGCTTTCTTT. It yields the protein CAISPTGNPEAFF.

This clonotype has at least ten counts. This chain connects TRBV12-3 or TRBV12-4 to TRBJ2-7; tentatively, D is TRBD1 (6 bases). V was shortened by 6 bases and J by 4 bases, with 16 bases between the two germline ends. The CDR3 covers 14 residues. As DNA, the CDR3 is TGTGCCAGCAGGGGGTCGGGACAACTGTACGAGCAGTACTTC. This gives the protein CASRGSGQLYEQYF.

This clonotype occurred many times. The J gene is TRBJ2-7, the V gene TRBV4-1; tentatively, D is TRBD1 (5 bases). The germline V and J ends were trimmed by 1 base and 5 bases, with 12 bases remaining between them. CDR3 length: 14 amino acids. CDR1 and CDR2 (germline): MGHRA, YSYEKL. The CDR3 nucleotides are TGCGCCAGCAGCCAAGTAGGCAGGGTGAACGAGCAGTACTTC. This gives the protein CASSQVGRVNEQYF.

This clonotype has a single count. CDR3 amino acids: CASSFTPSGYTGELFF. For the CDR3, the DNA is TGCGCCAGCAGCTTTACCCCCTCAGGGTACACCGGGGAGCTGTTTTTT. This chain connects TRBV5-1 to TRBJ2-2; tentatively, D is TRBD1 (5 bases). Trimming removed 2 bases at V and 3 bases at J, with 14 bases between. This CDR3 has 16 residues. Germline V gene sequence: CDR1 SGHRS, CDR2 YFSETQ.

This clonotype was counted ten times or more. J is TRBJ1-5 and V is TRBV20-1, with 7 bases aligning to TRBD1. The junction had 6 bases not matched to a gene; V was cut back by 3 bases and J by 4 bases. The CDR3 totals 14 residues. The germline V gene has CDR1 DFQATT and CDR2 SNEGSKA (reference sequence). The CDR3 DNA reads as TGCAGTGCTAGCTCCGGGACAGTGAATCAGCCCCAGCATTTT. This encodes CSASSGTVNQPQHF.

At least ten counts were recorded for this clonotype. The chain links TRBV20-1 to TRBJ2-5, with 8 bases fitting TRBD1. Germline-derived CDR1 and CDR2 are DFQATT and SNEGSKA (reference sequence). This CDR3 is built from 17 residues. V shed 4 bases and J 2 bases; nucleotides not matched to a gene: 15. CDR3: CSATQPREQGGQETQYF. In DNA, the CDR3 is TGCAGTGCTACCCAACCCCGGGAACAGGGGGGACAAGAGACCCAGTACTTC.

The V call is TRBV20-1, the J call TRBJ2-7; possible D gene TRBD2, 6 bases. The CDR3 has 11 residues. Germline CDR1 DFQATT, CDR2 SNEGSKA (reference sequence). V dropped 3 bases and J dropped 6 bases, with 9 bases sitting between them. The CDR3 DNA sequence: TGCAGTGCTAGGTGGGGAGGCGAGCAGTACTTC. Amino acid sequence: CSARWGGEQYF.

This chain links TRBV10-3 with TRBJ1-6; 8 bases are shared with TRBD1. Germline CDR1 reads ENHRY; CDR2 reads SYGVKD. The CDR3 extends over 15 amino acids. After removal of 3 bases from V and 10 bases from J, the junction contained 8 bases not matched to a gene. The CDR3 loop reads CAISEYDRGNSPLHF. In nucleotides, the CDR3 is TGTGCCATCAGTGAATATGACAGGGGTAACTCACCCCTCCACTTT.

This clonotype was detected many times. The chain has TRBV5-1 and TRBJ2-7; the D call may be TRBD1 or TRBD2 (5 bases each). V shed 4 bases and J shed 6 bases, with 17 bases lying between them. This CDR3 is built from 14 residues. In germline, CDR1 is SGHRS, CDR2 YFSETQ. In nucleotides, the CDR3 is TGCGCCAGCAGCCCCTGGGACGCAGACGGCGAGCAGTACTTC. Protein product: CASSPWDADGEQYF.

The CDR3 region is CASRIPRSYEQYF. The CDR3 nucleotides read TGTGCCAGCCGGATCCCGAGATCCTACGAGCAGTACTTC. The V and J genes are TRBV6-1 and TRBJ2-7, with D uncertain. V lost 8 bases to trimming and J lost 1 base, with 12 bases between them. Germline V gene lookup returns CDR1 MNHNS and CDR2 SASEGT. The CDR3 loop spans 13 amino acids.

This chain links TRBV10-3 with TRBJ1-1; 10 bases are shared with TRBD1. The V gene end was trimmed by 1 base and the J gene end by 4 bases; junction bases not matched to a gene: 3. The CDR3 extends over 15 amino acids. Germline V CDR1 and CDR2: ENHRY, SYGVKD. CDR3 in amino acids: CAISEFRTGGTEAFF. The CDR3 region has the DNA TGTGCCATCAGTGAGTTTAGGACAGGGGGCACTGAAGCTTTCTTT.

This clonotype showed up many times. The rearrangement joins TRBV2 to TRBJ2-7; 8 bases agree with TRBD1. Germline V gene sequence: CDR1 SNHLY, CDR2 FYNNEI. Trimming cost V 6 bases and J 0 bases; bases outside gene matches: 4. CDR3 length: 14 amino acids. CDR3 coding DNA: TGTGCCAGCAGGACGGACAGGGTCTCCTACGAGCAGTACTTC. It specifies CASRTDRVSYEQYF.

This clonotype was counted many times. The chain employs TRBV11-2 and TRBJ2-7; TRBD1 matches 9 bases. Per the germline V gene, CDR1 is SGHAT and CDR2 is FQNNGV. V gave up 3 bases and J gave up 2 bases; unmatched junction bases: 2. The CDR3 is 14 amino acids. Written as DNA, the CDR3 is TGTGCCAGCAGCTTCGGACAGGGGACCTACGAGCAGTACTTC. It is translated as CASSFGQGTYEQYF.

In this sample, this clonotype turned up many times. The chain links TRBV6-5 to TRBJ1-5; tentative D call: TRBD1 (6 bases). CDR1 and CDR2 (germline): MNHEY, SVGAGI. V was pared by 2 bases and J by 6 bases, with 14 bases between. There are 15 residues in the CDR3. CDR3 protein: CASSYNGGAGQPQHF. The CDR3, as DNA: TGTGCCAGCAGTTACAACGGGGGCGCGGGTCAGCCCCAGCATTTT.

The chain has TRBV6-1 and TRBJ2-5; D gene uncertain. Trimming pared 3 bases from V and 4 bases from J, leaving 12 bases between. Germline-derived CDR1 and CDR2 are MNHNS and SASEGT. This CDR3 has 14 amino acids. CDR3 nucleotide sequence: TGTGCCAGCAGTGAGGCCTCTCACGGAGAGACCCAGTACTTC. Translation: CASSEASHGETQYF.

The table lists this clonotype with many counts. DNA for the CDR3: TGTGCCAGCAGCCGACAGGAGACCTCAGGGGGCCAGTACTTC. Its protein product is CASSRQETSGGQYF. The rearrangement links TRBV7-2 to TRBJ2-5; 7 positions agree with TRBD1. Trimming at V came to 5 bases and at J to 10 bases, leaving 13 bases not matched to a gene. The germline V gene encodes CDR1 SGHTA and CDR2 FQGNSA. This CDR3 spans 14 amino acids.

As DNA, the CDR3 is TGTGCCAGCAGTGGGGGGGACAGGGGTCAGCCCCAGCATTTT. Its protein is CASSGGDRGQPQHF. The chain combines TRBV2 with TRBJ1-5; 10 bases are a match to TRBD1. V lost 4 bases to trimming and J lost 6 bases; unmatched junction nucleotides: 3. This CDR3 is built from 14 residues. Germline V gene lookup returns CDR1 SNHLY and CDR2 FYNNEI.

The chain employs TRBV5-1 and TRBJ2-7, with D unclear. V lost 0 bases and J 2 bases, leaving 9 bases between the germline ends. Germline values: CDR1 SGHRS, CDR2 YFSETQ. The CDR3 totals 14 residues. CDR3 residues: CASSLAPTTYEQYF. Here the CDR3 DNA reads TGCGCCAGCAGCTTGGCCCCGACCACCTACGAGCAGTACTTC.

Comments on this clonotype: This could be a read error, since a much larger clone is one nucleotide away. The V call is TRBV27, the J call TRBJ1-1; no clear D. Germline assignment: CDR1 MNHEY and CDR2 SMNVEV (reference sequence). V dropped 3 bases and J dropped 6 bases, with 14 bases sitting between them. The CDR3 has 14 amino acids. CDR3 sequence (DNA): TGTGCCAGCAGTTTCCGGGGTATCGGCGCTGAAGCTTTCTTT. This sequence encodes CASSFRGIGAEAFF.

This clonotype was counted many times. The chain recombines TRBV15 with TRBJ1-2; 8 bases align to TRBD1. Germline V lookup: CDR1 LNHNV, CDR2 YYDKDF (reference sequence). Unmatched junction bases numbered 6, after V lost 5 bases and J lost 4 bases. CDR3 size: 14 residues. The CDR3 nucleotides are TGTGCCACCAGCCCGACAGGGGAGGGCTATGGCTACACCTTC. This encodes CATSPTGEGYGYTF.

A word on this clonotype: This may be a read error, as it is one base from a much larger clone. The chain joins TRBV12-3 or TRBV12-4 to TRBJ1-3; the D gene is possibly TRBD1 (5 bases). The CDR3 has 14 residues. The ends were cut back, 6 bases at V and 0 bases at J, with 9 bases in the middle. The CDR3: CASRLGASGNTIYF. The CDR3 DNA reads TGTGCCAGCAGACTCGGGGCCTCTGGAAACACCATATATTTT.

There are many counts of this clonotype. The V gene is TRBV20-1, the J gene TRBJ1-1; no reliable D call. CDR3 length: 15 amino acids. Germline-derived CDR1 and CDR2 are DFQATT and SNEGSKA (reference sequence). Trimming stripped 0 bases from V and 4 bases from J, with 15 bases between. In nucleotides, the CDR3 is TGCAGTGCTAGAGAGAGAGGGAGGACCTCCACTGAAGCTTTCTTT. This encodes CSARERGRTSTEAFF.